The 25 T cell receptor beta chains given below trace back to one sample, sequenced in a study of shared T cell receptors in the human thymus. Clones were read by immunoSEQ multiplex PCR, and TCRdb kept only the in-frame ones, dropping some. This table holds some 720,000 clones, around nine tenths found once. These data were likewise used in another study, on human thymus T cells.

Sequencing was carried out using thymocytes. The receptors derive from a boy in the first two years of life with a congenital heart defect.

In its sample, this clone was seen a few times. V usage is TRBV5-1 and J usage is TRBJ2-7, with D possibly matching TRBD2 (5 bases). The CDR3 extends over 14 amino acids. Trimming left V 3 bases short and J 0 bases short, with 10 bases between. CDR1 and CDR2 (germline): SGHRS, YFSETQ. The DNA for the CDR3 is TGCGCCAGCAGCTCGCGGGCCTACTCCTACGAGCAGTACTTC. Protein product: CASSSRAYSYEQYF.

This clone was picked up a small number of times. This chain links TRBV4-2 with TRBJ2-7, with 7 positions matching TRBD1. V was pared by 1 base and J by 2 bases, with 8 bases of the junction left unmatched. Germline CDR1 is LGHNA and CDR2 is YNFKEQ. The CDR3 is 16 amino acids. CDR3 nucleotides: TGTGCCAGCAGCCAAGCTCCCAGGGGGAAGGCCTACGAGCAGTACTTC. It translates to CASSQAPRGKAYEQYF.

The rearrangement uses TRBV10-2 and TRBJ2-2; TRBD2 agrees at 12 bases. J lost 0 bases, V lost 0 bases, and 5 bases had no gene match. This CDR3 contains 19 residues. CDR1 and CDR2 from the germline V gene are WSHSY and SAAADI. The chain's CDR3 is CASSESLAGGPPNTGELFF. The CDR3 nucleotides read TGCGCCAGCAGTGAGTCTCTAGCGGGAGGGCCCCCGAACACCGGGGAGCTGTTTTTT.

DNA of the CDR3: TGTGCCAGCAGTGAATATCGGACACCCGATGAAGCTTTCTTT. This encodes CASSEYRTPDEAFF. V is TRBV25-1 and J is TRBJ1-1; a weak D match, TRBD1 (5 bases). This CDR3 is built from 14 residues. V lost 0 bases, J lost 7 bases, and 12 bases lay in between. CDR1 and CDR2 (germline): MGHDK, SYGVNS.

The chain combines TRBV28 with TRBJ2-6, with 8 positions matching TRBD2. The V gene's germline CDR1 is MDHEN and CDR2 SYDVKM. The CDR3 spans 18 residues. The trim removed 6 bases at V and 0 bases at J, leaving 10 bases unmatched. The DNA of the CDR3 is TGTGCCAGCAGGGACTTAGCGGGAAAGCCCTCTGGGGCCAACGTCCTGACTTTC. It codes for CASRDLAGKPSGANVLTF.

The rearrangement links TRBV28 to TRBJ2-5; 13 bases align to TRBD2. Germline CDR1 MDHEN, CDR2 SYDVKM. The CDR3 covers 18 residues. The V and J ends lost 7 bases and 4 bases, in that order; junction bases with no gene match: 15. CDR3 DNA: TGTGCCAGCATGTCTGACCGGACTAGCGGGAGATGGGTAGAGACCCAGTACTTC. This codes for CASMSDRTSGRWVETQYF.

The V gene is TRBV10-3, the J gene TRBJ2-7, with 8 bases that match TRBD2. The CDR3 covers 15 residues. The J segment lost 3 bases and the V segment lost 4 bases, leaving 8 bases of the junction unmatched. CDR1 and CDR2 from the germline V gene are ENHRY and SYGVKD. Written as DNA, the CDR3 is TGTGCCATCAGTGGGAAGCGGGAGCCTTTCTACGAGCAGTACTTC. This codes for CAISGKREPFYEQYF.

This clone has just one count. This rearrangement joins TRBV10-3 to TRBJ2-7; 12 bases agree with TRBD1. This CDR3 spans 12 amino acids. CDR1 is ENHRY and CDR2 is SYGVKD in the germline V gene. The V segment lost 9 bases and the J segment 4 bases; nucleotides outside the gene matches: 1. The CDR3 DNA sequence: TGTGCCATGGGACAGGGGGCTTACGAGCAGTACTTC. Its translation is CAMGQGAYEQYF.

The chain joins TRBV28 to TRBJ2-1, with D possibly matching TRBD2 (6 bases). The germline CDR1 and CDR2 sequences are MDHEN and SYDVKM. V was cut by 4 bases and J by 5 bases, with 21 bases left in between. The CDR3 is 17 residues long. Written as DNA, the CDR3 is TGTGCCAGCAGTTCCAGGGTGAGTAGCGGTACCGACAATGAGCAGTTCTTC. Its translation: CASSSRVSSGTDNEQFF.

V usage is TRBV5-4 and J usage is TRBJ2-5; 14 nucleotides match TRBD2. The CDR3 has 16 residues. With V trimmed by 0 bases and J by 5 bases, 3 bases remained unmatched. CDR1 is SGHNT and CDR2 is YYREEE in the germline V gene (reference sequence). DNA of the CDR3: TGTGCCAGCAGCTTGGCGGGACTAGCGGGAGTGGAGACCCAGTACTTC. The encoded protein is CASSLAGLAGVETQYF.

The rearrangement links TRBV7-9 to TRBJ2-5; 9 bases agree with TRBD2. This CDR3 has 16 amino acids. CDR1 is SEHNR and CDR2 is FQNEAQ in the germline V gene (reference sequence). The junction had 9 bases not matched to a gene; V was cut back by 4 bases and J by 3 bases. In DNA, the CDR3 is TGTGCCAGCAGCTATAGGACTAGCGCTTATAAAGAGACCCAGTACTTC. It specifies CASSYRTSAYKETQYF.

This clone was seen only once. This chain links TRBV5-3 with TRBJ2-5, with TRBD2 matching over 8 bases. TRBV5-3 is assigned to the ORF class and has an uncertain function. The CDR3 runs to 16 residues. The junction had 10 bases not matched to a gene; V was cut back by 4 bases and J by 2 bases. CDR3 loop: CARSNERERGQETQYF. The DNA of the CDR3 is TGTGCCAGAAGCAATGAGCGGGAGAGAGGGCAAGAGACCCAGTACTTC.

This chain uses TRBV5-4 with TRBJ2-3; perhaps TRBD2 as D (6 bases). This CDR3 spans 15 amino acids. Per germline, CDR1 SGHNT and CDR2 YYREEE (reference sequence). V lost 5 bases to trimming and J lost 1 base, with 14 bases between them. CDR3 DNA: TGTGCCAGCAGACCCACCCAGCGGGGCACAGATACGCAGTATTTT. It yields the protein CASRPTQRGTDTQYF. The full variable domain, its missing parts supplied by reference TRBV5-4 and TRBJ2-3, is ETGVTQSPTHLIKTRGQQVTLRCSSQSGHNTVSWYQQALGQGPQFIFQYYREEENGRGNFPPRFSGLQFPNYSSELNVNALELDDSALYLCASRPTQRGTDTQYFGPGTRLTVL.

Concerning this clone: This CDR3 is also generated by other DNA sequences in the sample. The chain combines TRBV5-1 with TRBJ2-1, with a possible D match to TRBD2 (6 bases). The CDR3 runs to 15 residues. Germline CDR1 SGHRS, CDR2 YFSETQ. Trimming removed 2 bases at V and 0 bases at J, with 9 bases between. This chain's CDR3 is CASSLAGSSYNEQFF. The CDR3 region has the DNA TGCGCCAGCAGCTTAGCGGGTTCCTCCTACAATGAGCAGTTCTTC.

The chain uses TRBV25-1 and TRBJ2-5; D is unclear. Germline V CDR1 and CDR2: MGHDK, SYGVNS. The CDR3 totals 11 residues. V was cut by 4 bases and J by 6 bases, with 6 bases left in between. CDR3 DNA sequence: TGTGCCAGCAGTGGACTGAAGACCCAGTACTTC. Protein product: CASSGLKTQYF.

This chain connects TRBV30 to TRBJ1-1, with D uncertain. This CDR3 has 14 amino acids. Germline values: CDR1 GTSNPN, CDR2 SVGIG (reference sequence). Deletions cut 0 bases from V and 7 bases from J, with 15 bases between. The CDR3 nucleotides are TGTGCCTGGAGTGTACGAAGGAGGGCCCGTGAAGCTTTCTTT. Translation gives CAWSVRRRAREAFF.

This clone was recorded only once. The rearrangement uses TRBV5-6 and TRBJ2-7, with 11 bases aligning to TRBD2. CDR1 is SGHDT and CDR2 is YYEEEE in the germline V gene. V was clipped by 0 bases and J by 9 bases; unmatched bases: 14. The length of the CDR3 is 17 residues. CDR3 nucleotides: TGTGCCAGCAGCTTGGGTCCTAGACTAGCGGGATTTCTTGGGCAGTACTTC. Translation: CASSLGPRLAGFLGQYF. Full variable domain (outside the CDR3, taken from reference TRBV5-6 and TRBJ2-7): DAGVTQSPTHLIKTRGQQVTLRCSPKSGHDTVSWYQQALGQGPQFIFQYYEEEERQRGNFPDRFSGHQFPNYSSELNVNALLLGDSALYLCASSLGPRLAGFLGQYFGPGTRLTVT.

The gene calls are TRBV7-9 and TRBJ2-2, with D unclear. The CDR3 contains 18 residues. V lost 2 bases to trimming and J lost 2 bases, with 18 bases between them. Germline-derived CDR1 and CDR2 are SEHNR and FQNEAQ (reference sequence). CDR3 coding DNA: TGTGCCAGCAGCTTATGGCCCTCCGATTGCAACAACACCGGGGAGCTGTTTTTT. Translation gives CASSLWPSDCNNTGELFF.

CDR3 in DNA: TGCGCCAGCACCCCGGGACTAGCGGGAGGACCCCGCTCCTACGAGCAGTACTTC. Protein product: CASTPGLAGGPRSYEQYF. This chain links TRBV5-1 with TRBJ2-7; 15 nucleotides align to TRBD2. Per germline, CDR1 SGHRS and CDR2 YFSETQ. V trimming: 6 bases; J trimming: 0 bases; junction bases outside the gene matches: 10. The length of the CDR3 is 18 residues.

CDR3 sequence: CASSFGDRANQPQHF. DNA of the CDR3: TGTGCCAGCAGTTTTGGAGACAGGGCAAATCAGCCCCAGCATTTT. The V and J genes are TRBV28 and TRBJ1-5; 7 bases fit TRBD1. Trimming removed 3 bases from V and 4 bases from J; junction bases left unmatched: 6. The CDR3 spans 15 residues. CDR1 is MDHEN and CDR2 is SYDVKM in the germline V gene.

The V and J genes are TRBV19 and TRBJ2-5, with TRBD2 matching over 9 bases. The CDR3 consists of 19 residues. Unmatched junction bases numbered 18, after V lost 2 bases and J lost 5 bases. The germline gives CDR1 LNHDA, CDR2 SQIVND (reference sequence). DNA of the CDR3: TGTGCCAGTAGTATATATAATTGGGTAGCGGGAGAAAGAATGGAGACCCAGTACTTC. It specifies CASSIYNWVAGERMETQYF.

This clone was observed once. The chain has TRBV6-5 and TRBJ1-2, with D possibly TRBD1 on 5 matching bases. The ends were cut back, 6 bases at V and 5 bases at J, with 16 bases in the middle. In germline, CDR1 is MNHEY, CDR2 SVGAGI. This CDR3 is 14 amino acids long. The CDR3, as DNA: TGTGCCAGCAGACCCGAGACAGTTCTTTATGGCTACACCTTC. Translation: CASRPETVLYGYTF.

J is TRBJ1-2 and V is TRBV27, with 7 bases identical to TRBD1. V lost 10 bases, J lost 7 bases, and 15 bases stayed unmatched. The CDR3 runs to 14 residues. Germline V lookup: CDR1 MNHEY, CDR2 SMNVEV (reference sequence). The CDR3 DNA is TGTGCCACCAGGGATGTTAACAGGGGAAGTGGCTACACCTTC. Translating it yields CATRDVNRGSGYTF.

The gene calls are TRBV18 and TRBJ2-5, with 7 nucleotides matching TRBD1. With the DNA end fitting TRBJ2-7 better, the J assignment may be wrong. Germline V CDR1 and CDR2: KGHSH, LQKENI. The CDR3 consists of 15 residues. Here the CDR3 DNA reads TGTGCCAGCTCACCACAAGGACAGGAAACCTACGAGCAGTACTTC. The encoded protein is CASSPQGQETYEQYF.

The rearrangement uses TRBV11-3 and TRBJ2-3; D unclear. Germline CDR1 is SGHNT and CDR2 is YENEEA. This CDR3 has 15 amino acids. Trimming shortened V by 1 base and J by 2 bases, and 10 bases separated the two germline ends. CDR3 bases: TGTGCCAGCAGCTTAGTTTTGGCGGACACAGATACGCAGTATTTT. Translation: CASSLVLADTDTQYF.